This T cell receptor beta chain was retrieved from a study of blood T cell repertoires in COVID-19. The CDR3 is 13 residues long. Trimming shortened V by 6 bases and J by 5 bases, and 12 bases separated the two germline ends. Remarks on this clone: The sample contains more than one DNA sequence encoding this CDR3.

Some clones are missing from TCRdb's copy, which holds only in-frame ones; the method was immunoSEQ multiplex PCR. This table holds approximately 250,000 clones, 84% found once. The chain is built from TRBV12-3 or TRBV12-4 and TRBJ2-3; D is uncertain. The receptor was derived from a human donor in a cohort sampled during active COVID-19. Sequenced input: peripheral blood. The DNA for the CDR3 is TGTGCCAGCAGCCAAGCCGGCGGAGATACGCAGTATTTT. Its protein is CASSQAGGDTQYF.